Included here is one TCR beta chain sequence, with context. Its antigen is not known. This sample is part of a study of T cell repertoires in ileal Crohn's disease. On the study more broadly: Thiopurines (about twelve) or anti-TNF agents (approximately 20) were given postoperatively to about half. Overall study findings and caveats: Clonality above 26.8% at surgery always came with endoscopic recurrence.

Using immunoSEQ multiplex PCR, the repertoire was profiled, and TCRdb retains in-frame clones only, with some absent. The sample has 3,000 to 4,000 clones, over 60% seen once. Trimming took off 3 bases at V and 7 bases at J, with 15 bases between the two ends. The CDR3 loop spans 14 amino acids. The V gene's germline CDR1 is SEHNR and CDR2 FQNEAQ (reference sequence). The rearrangement links TRBV7-9 to TRBJ1-2; D is unresolved. The sequencing sample was made of ileal tissue. The TCR sequence derives from an adult with Crohn's disease. The CDR3 loop is CASSFNGIWGGYTF. The CDR3 nucleotides are TGTGCCAGCAGCTTCAACGGGATCTGGGGTGGCTACACCTTC.